These T cell receptor beta chains were read from a single sample in a study of Ad26.COV2.S vaccination and SARS-CoV-2 variants. Repertoires were generated with immunoSEQ multiplex PCR, while TCRdb's copy carries only in-frame clones and drops some. The data contain 85,000 to 95,000 clones, roughly 84% of them singletons. Sequenced here: peripheral blood, sampled after recovery from COVID-19. The origin of the receptors is a human donor who had recovered from COVID-19. Each CDR3 is given with its conserved first and last residue. The order of the fields is V gene, D gene, J gene, clone size, CDR3 protein, CDR3 DNA. D genes are given only for firm matches. Size tells how often a clone was seen (once, few, many) or the class of an expanded clone, and some rows leave it out.

TRBV27	.	TRBJ1-3	.	CASSLSYRSSGNTIYF	TGTGCCAGCAGTTTATCGTACAGGAGCTCTGGAAACACCATATATTTT
TRBV19	.	TRBJ2-5	.	CASTTGPQETQYF	TGTGCCAGTACCACCGGGCCTCAAGAGACCCAGTACTTC
TRBV27	.	TRBJ2-7	.	CASSHGPDYEQYF	TGTGCCAGCAGTCACGGTCCTGACTACGAGCAGTACTTC
TRBV7-8	.	TRBJ1-4	.	CASSGNRANEKLFF	TGTGCCAGCAGCGGAAACAGGGCTAATGAAAAACTGTTTTTT
TRBV11-2	.	TRBJ1-1	.	CASSLDILNTEAFF	TGTGCCAGCAGCTTAGATATCCTGAACACTGAAGCTTTCTTT
TRBV7-9	TRBD1	TRBJ2-7	.	CASSRRQGIYEQYF	TGTGCCAGCAGCCGACGACAGGGGATCTACGAGCAGTACTTC
TRBV5-6	.	TRBJ2-7	.	CASSLAIGQLYEQYF	TGTGCCAGCAGCTTGGCCATAGGGCAGCTCTACGAGCAGTACTTC
TRBV25-1	.	TRBJ1-4	.	CASSRRDGYEKLFF	TGTGCCAGCAGTCGGAGGGACGGGTATGAAAAACTGTTTTTT
TRBV28	TRBD2	TRBJ2-7	.	CASSISGSSTEQYF	TGTGCCAGCAGTATTAGCGGGAGTTCGACCGAGCAGTACTTC
TRBV7-9	.	TRBJ2-7	.	CASSLVGVEQYF	TGTGCCAGCAGCTTAGTAGGGGTCGAGCAGTACTTC
TRBV12-3/TRBV12-4	.	TRBJ2-7	.	CASSLGNEQYF	TGTGCCAGCAGTTTAGGGAACGAGCAGTACTTC
TRBV6-5	.	TRBJ2-1	.	CASSYGLAGGEQFF	TGTGCCAGCAGTTATGGGCTAGCCGGGGGTGAGCAGTTCTTC
TRBV5-1	TRBD1	TRBJ1-1	.	CASSRQGNTEAFF	TGCGCCAGCAGCCGACAGGGTAACACTGAAGCTTTCTTT
TRBV28	TRBD1	TRBJ1-1	.	CASSTQGANTEAFF	TGTGCCAGCAGTACACAGGGGGCGAACACTGAAGCTTTCTTT
TRBV6-5	.	TRBJ1-2	.	CASSYGGMPYGYTF	TGTGCCAGCAGTTACGGTGGGATGCCCTATGGCTACACCTTC
TRBV7-2	.	TRBJ2-7	.	CASSIRRDSEQYF	TGTGCCAGCAGCATACGGCGCGACAGCGAGCAGTACTTC
TRBV25-1	.	TRBJ1-5	.	CASAGGLGQPQHF	TGTGCCAGCGCCGGGGGATTGGGCCAGCCCCAGCATTTT
TRBV28	TRBD2	TRBJ2-1	once	CASSLAGGPNEQFF	TGTGCCAGCAGTCTAGCGGGAGGGCCGAATGAGCAGTTCTTC
TRBV25-1	.	TRBJ2-7	.	CASRTPEGTFF	TGTGCCAGCCGCACCCCGGAGGGGACTTTCTTC
TRBV7-2	TRBD2	TRBJ2-1	.	CASSPTSGRGYNEQFF	TGTGCCAGCAGCCCGACTAGCGGGAGAGGATACAATGAGCAGTTCTTC
TRBV4-1	.	TRBJ1-2	.	CASSEPGLLTDYGYTF	TGCGCCAGCAGCGAGCCGGGACTCCTTACGGACTATGGCTACACCTTC
TRBV27	TRBD2	TRBJ2-1	few	CASSFFSGRPPANEQFF	TGTGCCAGCAGTTTTTTTAGCGGGAGGCCCCCAGCGAATGAGCAGTTCTTC
TRBV7-2	.	TRBJ2-7	.	CASSLVASGYEQYF	TGTGCCAGCAGCTTAGTTGCAAGTGGCTACGAGCAGTACTTC
TRBV28	.	TRBJ2-7	.	CASSLMGLRVSYEQYF	TGTGCCAGCAGTTTAATGGGCCTGCGGGTATCCTACGAGCAGTACTTC
TRBV4-1	TRBD2	TRBJ2-1	.	CASSQDAGREAIYNEQFF	TGCGCCAGCAGCCAAGACGCCGGGCGGGAGGCGATCTACAATGAGCAGTTCTTC
TRBV25-1	.	TRBJ1-4	.	CASSGDRGTGLEKLFF	TGTGCCAGCAGTGGGGATAGGGGAACGGGTCTGGAAAAACTGTTTTTT
TRBV19	.	TRBJ1-6	.	CASKNSERENSPLHF	TGTGCCAGTAAAAATTCCGAACGGGAGAATTCACCCCTCCACTTT
TRBV7-3	TRBD2	TRBJ2-5	.	CASSLNVAGGPETQYF	TGTGCCAGCAGCTTAAACGTAGCGGGAGGGCCTGAGACCCAGTACTTC
TRBV11-3	.	TRBJ2-3	.	CASSTDSPSTDTQYF	TGTGCCAGCAGCACGGACAGCCCTAGCACAGATACGCAGTATTTT
TRBV7-6	.	TRBJ2-7	.	CASSLDRLSYEQYF	TGTGCCAGCAGCTTAGACCGACTCTCCTACGAGCAGTACTTC
TRBV24-1	.	TRBJ1-5	.	CATSQGSQPQHF	TGTGCCACCAGTCAGGGGAGTCAGCCCCAGCATTTT
TRBV27	.	TRBJ1-4	.	CASSFFGRQEKLFF	TGTGCCAGCAGTTTTTTCGGCCGCCAAGAAAAACTGTTTTTT
TRBV5-6	TRBD1	TRBJ2-1	.	CASSWSTGGFDNEQFF	TGTGCCAGCAGCTGGTCGACAGGGGGCTTCGACAATGAGCAGTTCTTC
TRBV3-1/TRBV3-2	TRBD1	TRBJ2-2	.	CASSYGTETGELFF	TGTGCCAGCAGCTATGGGACAGAAACCGGGGAGCTGTTTTTT
TRBV7-3	.	TRBJ1-3	.	CASSYRGPGNTIYF	TGTGCCAGCAGCTATCGGGGTCCTGGAAACACCATATATTTT
TRBV27	.	TRBJ2-1	once	CASSLYVAGRGEQFF	TGTGCCAGCAGTCTTTACGTCGCGGGAAGGGGTGAGCAGTTCTTC
TRBV7-9	TRBD1	TRBJ1-4	.	CASSDRDEKLFF	TGTGCCAGTTCGGACAGGGATGAAAAACTGTTTTTT
TRBV9	.	TRBJ1-1	.	CASSLGTRNTEAFF	TGTGCCAGCAGCCTGGGGACGAGGAACACTGAAGCTTTCTTT
TRBV11-3	.	TRBJ2-2	.	CASSLGATGELFF	TGTGCCAGCAGCTTAGGCGCCACCGGGGAGCTGTTTTTT
TRBV11-3	.	TRBJ1-4	.	CASSWGRTNEKLFF	TGTGCCAGCAGCTGGGGCAGGACTAATGAAAAACTGTTTTTT